This T cell receptor (beta chain) was observed in a study of shared clonotypes between healthy human individuals. Per the germline V gene, CDR1 is SGDLS and CDR2 is YYNGEE. The V and J ends lost 0 bases and 8 bases respectively, with 9 bases between them. This CDR3 spans 13 amino acids. Some clones are missing from TCRdb's copy, which holds only in-frame ones; the method was immunoSEQ multiplex PCR. The table lists 2 million to 2.5 million clones, just over 90% of them singletons. Sequencing was carried out using naive CD4+ T cells from PBMCs. Subset given: CD45RA+ positively selected. V gene TRBV9 combines with J gene TRBJ2-1; D is undetermined. The receptor comes from a man between 18 and 35 years old in good health. Some clones in this sample may be carry-over from other donors' samples. The CDR3, as DNA: TGTGCCAGCAGCGTAGTACTTACGGATGAGCAGTTCTTC. This encodes CASSVVLTDEQFF.